Described below is a single TCR beta chain sequence and its context. The antigen it recognizes is unknown. Per-base qualities were not stored, and no clone one base away is much larger. Other DNA sequences within the sample encode an identical CDR3. Spanning cysteine to phenylalanine, the CDR3 consists of 14 amino acids. The read is trimmed to its CDR3 DNA, 42 bases read in frame from base 1. At the junction V is shortened by 2 bases and J by 3 bases; bases outside the gene matches: 2. The germline V gene (reference sequence) gives CDR1 as GTSNPN and CDR2 as SVGIG. The entry originates in a study of PD-1 blockade in classical Hodgkin lymphoma (dated by TCRdb to 2019 to 2021). At the level of the whole study: Nivolumab dosing was 3 mg/kg intravenously every 2 weeks, continuing until either disease progression or unacceptable toxicity. The study used TCR beta sequencing and CyTOF to define a peripheral blood immune signature of response to PD-1 blockade in classical Hodgkin lymphoma. Paper-wide results and their limitations: Lower diversity was seen in patients whose nivolumab began less than 1 year after ASCT, and these patients were left out of later analyses so that immune reconstitution would not confound the results. The study was limited to a single clinical trial cohort, and causes of repertoire differences, possibly disease activity or prior therapy, remained undefined. Baseline TCR diversity was reported to be lower in newly diagnosed patients than in healthy donors, and even lower in relapsed/refractory patients. Baseline diversity similar to that of newly diagnosed patients was observed in trial patients achieving complete response, whereas significantly lower diversity was observed in partial responders and progressors. CD4+ but not CD8+ TCR diversity rose significantly by C4D1 (p=0.0027 vs p=0.16), most apparent in complete responders (p=0.02).

The time point label on this specimen signifies: cycle 1 day 1 (C1D1), immediately before nivolumab initiation. Every trial patient had relapsed after autologous stem cell transplantation, and cohorts A, B and C differed in prior brentuximab vedotin exposure. The trial cohort was composed of 55 to 65 patients with relapsed/refractory classical Hodgkin lymphoma, for whom complete response, partial response or progressive disease was recorded as best overall response. In the multi-cohort phase II CheckMate 205 trial, trial patients received single-agent nivolumab. An independent review committee assessed best overall response using the 2007 International Working Group response criteria. PBMCs from the trial were collected at three points: immediately before nivolumab initiation (C1D1), and during therapy at cycle 2 day 1 and cycle 4 day 1. Peripheral blood was collected in 8 mL Vacutainer Cell Preparation Tubes, from which PBMCs were isolated by centrifugation and then cryopreserved.

The Qiagen DNeasy kit was used to extract genomic DNA from unsorted PBMCs and from the negatively selected CD4+ and CD8+ fractions. Amplification of TCR beta CDR3 regions was done by immunoSEQ multiplex PCR with primers that anneal to V and J segments. A synthetic immune receptor repertoire was used to minimize amplification bias, and remaining bias was computationally removed after sequencing. On the study's bioinformatics: Custom Python scripts were used to quantify repertoire diversity as the Shannon entropy index. Unsorted, CD4+ and CD8+ repertoires were examined separately, except in combined analyses, for which CD4+ and CD8+ sequences were merged in silico. Clonal expansion was defined as a frequency increase of at least 2-fold after treatment compared with C1D1, and clones undetected at baseline were assigned a pseudocount of 0.5. Clones with 0 or 1 copy at C1D1 were classified as singleton clones, and clones with 2 or more copies were classified as non-singleton clones. Clones expanded in unsorted samples were annotated as CD4+, CD8+ or unknown by matching protein sequences in sorted samples from the same patient. Wilcoxon tests on paired samples were used to test changes in diversity from C1D1 to C4D1. Here the immuneACCESS table is served through TCRdb, limited to in-frame sequences with V and J called. Missing clones are a known gap in these copies; in checked studies unresolved V genes cover under half, and the rest lacks a known reason. V and J calls and clone size are those listed in that table; D and trimming were worked out from the DNA. This sample is represented by over 10,000 clones; approximately 90% of them were singletons. The ten largest account for roughly 22% of the sample.

Recombination connected TRBV30 to TRBJ2-3; 10 nucleotides in the junction match TRBD2. The specimen comprised peripheral blood mononuclear cells (PBMCs), sampled at baseline. The receptor was derived from a human donor with classical Hodgkin lymphoma. The sequenced DNA: TGTGCCTGGAGTTTACTAGCGGGGACAGATACGCAGTATTTT. This is translated as CAWSLLAGTDTQYF.